This paragraph covers one T cell receptor (beta chain) sequence. Its antigen is not known. The sample belongs to a study of blood T cells in healthy people across ages. Then a second PCR, running about 6 to 11 cycles, was carried out with a sample-barcoded 5' primer and a J-beta primer mix. From the 5' RACE reads, TCRdb called clonotypes with MiXCR, one entry per CDR3 protein. The sample has about 2 million distinct CDR3 sequences, 49% seen once; the top ten hold over 2%. Regarding the study as a whole: Total diversity from one million sequenced T cells was likely underestimated.

Donors gave around 10 milliliters of peripheral blood apiece. The TCR originated in a woman in her forties in good health. The sequencing sample was made of blood.

The CDR3 nucleotides read TGCAGTGCTATCAAACGGTGGTACCAAGAGACCCAGTACTTC. This codes for CSAIKRWYQETQYF. The chain couples TRBV20-1 to TRBJ2-5; D is ambiguous. V was clipped by 4 bases and J by 0 bases, with 12 bases between them. Germline CDR1 reads DFQATT; CDR2 reads SNEGSKA (reference sequence). The CDR3 totals 14 residues.